A single sample is the source of the 30 T cell receptor beta chains below, sequenced in a study of blood T cell repertoires in COVID-19. Measured with immunoSEQ multiplex PCR; TCRdb has only the in-frame clones, and not every one. This table has 42,000 or so clones, 81% appearing once. The sample was peripheral blood. These receptors were taken from a man aged 35-49 years with active or convalescent COVID-19.

The chain combines TRBV3-1 (or the pseudogene TRBV3-2) with TRBJ2-3; 13 bases are shared with TRBD2. The germline CDR1 and CDR2 sequences are LGHDT and YNNKEL (reference sequence). The CDR3 has 17 amino acids. J was trimmed by 8 bases and V by 5 bases; bases with no gene match: 13. In DNA form, the CDR3 reads TGTGCCAGCAGCAGATGGACTAGCGGGAGACTACCGTCTACGCAGTATTTT. This sequence encodes CASSRWTSGRLPSTQYF.

J is TRBJ2-5 and V is TRBV2; D unclear. Between the trimmed V and J ends, which lost 7 bases and 1 base, there was a span of 7 bases. Germline V CDR1 and CDR2: SNHLY, FYNNEI. The CDR3 has 12 amino acids. CDR3 loop: CASNALQETQYF. In DNA form, the CDR3 reads TGTGCCAGCAATGCACTCCAAGAGACCCAGTACTTC.

The chain uses TRBV27 and TRBJ2-2; D possibly corresponds to TRBD1 (5 bases). CDR1 MNHEY and CDR2 SMNVEV come from the germline V gene (reference sequence). V was shortened by 6 bases and J by 1 base, with 9 bases between the two germline ends. The CDR3 runs 14 residues. CDR3 sequence (DNA): TGTGCCAGCAGACCCACAGGGAACACCGGGGAGCTGTTTTTT. It yields the protein CASRPTGNTGELFF.

The rearrangement links TRBV5-1 to TRBJ1-2, with D hard to call. This CDR3 contains 15 residues. Germline V gene data show CDR1 as SGHRS and CDR2 as YFSETQ. Trimming took 4 bases from V and 1 from J, leaving 14 bases between them. The CDR3 spells CASSPGRELNYGYTF. CDR3 DNA: TGCGCCAGCAGCCCCGGGAGGGAGCTTAACTATGGCTACACCTTC.

This clone was seen more than once but under ten times. The J gene is TRBJ1-2, the V gene TRBV13; 7 bases map to TRBD1. The CDR3 spans 14 residues. Germline V gene data show CDR1 as PRHDT and CDR2 as FYEKMQ (reference sequence). After removal of 5 bases from V and 2 bases from J, the junction contained 5 bases not matched to a gene. The CDR3 DNA follows: TGTGCCAGCAGCCCACTACAGGGGAACTATGGCTACACCTTC. Residues: CASSPLQGNYGYTF.

Concerning this clone itself: Compared with germline, one end of the junction differs, possibly owing to a read error. The chain uses TRBV11-2 and TRBJ1-1, with D tentatively TRBD1 (6 bases). Germline V gene lookup returns CDR1 SGHAT and CDR2 FQNNGV. The CDR3 length is 17 residues. The CDR3 spells CASSHGDRMWWNAEAFF. The CDR3 coding sequence is TGTGCCAGCAGTCACGGCGACAGGATGTGGTGGAACGCTGAAGCTTTCTTT.

The CDR3 here is CSVDRLQGYGYTF. The CDR3 bases are TGCAGCGTTGATCGCCTACAGGGCTATGGCTACACCTTC. The V and J genes are TRBV29-1 and TRBJ1-2; weak D call: TRBD1 (6 bases). Trimming took 3 bases from V and 4 from J, leaving 12 bases between them. This CDR3 region has 13 residues. Germline V gene sequence: CDR1 SQVTM, CDR2 ANQGSEA.

The gene calls are TRBV18 and TRBJ2-1, with a weak D call TRBD2 (6 bases). CDR3 length: 14 amino acids. CDR1 is KGHSH, CDR2 LQKENI, per germline. The V gene lost 0 bases and the J gene lost 7 bases, with 10 bases spanning the gap. The CDR3 here is CASSPPGGRNEQFF. The DNA of the CDR3 is TGTGCCAGCTCACCACCGGGAGGCAGGAATGAGCAGTTCTTC.

This CDR3 is CASSIGQPRDTQYF. The CDR3 coding sequence is TGTGCCAGCAGCATAGGACAGCCTCGAGATACGCAGTATTTT. The chain joins TRBV5-4 to TRBJ2-3; maybe TRBD1 (6 bases). CDR3 length equals 14 residues. The germline gives CDR1 SGHNT, CDR2 YYREEE (reference sequence). V lost 4 bases, J lost 5 bases, and 14 bases lay in between. The entire variable domain, with the rest obtained from reference TRBV5-4 and TRBJ2-3, is as follows: ETGVTQSPTHLIKTRGQQVTLRCSSQSGHNTVSWYQQALGQGPQFIFQYYREEENGRGNFPPRFSGLQFPNYSSELNVNALELDDSALYLCASSIGQPRDTQYFGPGTRLTVL.

The CDR3 loop reads CSAEEAANYGYTF. The DNA of the CDR3 is TGCAGCGCCGAGGAGGCGGCTAACTATGGCTACACCTTC. The rearrangement links TRBV29-1 to TRBJ1-2; D gene unclear. The germline V gene has CDR1 SQVTM and CDR2 ANQGSEA. The CDR3 is 13 residues long. V gave up 7 bases and J gave up 0 bases, with 12 bases separating them.

The CDR3 protein is CASFSPAGGGDTQYF. DNA of the CDR3: TGTGCCAGCTTTAGTCCAGCGGGAGGTGGAGATACGCAGTATTTT. The J gene is TRBJ2-3, the V gene TRBV28; 9 bases fit TRBD2. CDR1 is MDHEN and CDR2 is SYDVKM in the germline V gene. The CDR3 runs 15 residues. With 8 bases clipped from V and 5 bases from J, the junction kept 11 bases outside the gene matches.

This CDR3 is CASSRGQGDYNEQFF. The DNA for the CDR3 is TGTGCCAGCAGCCGCGGACAGGGAGACTACAATGAGCAGTTCTTC. V gene TRBV3-1 (or the pseudogene TRBV3-2) combines with J gene TRBJ2-1; 8 bases agree with TRBD1. Germline values: CDR1 LGHDT, CDR2 YNNKEL (reference sequence). This CDR3 has 15 residues. The trim removed 4 bases at V and 3 bases at J, leaving 5 bases unmatched.

This chain joins TRBV11-2 and TRBJ2-1; 7 nucleotides line up with TRBD1. After removal of 0 bases from V and 7 bases from J, the junction contained 6 bases not matched to a gene. Germline V gene lookup returns CDR1 SGHAT and CDR2 FQNNGV. The CDR3 consists of 15 residues. The CDR3 sequence is CASSLDTGVRNEQFF. The CDR3 DNA reads as TGTGCCAGCAGCTTAGATACAGGGGTTAGGAATGAGCAGTTCTTC.

The rearrangement uses TRBV27 and TRBJ2-7, with 8 nucleotides matching TRBD2. Germline loops: CDR1 MNHEY, CDR2 SMNVEV (reference sequence). This CDR3 contains 14 residues. The J segment lost 5 bases and the V segment lost 7 bases, leaving 10 bases of the junction unmatched. DNA for the CDR3: TGTGCCAGCAAAGGGGCTAGCGGGTACGACGAGCAGTACTTC. Amino acid sequence: CASKGASGYDEQYF.

The V and J genes are TRBV20-1 and TRBJ2-6; tentative D call: TRBD2 (6 bases). Germline lookup yields CDR1 DFQATT and CDR2 SNEGSKA (reference sequence). V shed 3 bases and J shed 2 bases, with 14 bases lying between them. The CDR3 is 16 amino acids. CDR3 in amino acids: CSASRSGPAGANVLTF. In nucleotides, the CDR3 is TGCAGTGCTAGTCGAAGCGGGCCGGCTGGGGCCAACGTCCTGACTTTC.

The chain is built from TRBV6-5 and TRBJ2-7; perhaps TRBD1 as D (5 bases). This CDR3 is built from 13 residues. V was trimmed by 2 bases and J by 2 bases, leaving 7 bases between them. Germline assignment: CDR1 MNHEY and CDR2 SVGAGI. The CDR3 region has the DNA TGTGCCAGCAGTTACAGGGGTACCTACGAGCAGTACTTC. It codes for CASSYRGTYEQYF.

This clone appeared a few times. V and J are TRBV2 and TRBJ1-5; D ambiguous. CDR1 and CDR2 from the germline V gene are SNHLY and FYNNEI. The CDR3 is made up of 11 amino acids. The V end was cut by 4 bases, the J end by 9 bases, with 7 bases between. The CDR3 DNA follows: TGTGCCAGCAGTGGGAGTGGGCCCCAGCATTTT. It is translated as CASSGSGPQHF.

This clone was seen once. This rearrangement joins TRBV5-1 to TRBJ1-1; possible D gene TRBD1, 6 bases. Trimming shortened V by 4 bases and J by 1 base, and 8 bases separated the two germline ends. The CDR3 runs to 13 residues. Germline CDR1 and CDR2: SGHRS and YFSETQ. In nucleotides, the CDR3 is TGCGCCAGCAGCGTGACAGGGAACACTGAAGCTTTCTTT. Amino acids: CASSVTGNTEAFF.

V gene TRBV7-2 combines with J gene TRBJ1-1; TRBD1 aligns across 8 bases. The V and J ends lost 4 bases and 0 bases, in that order; junction bases with no gene match: 10. This CDR3 has 17 amino acids. Germline V gives CDR1 SGHTA, CDR2 FQGNSA. CDR3 coding DNA: TGTGCCAGCAGCTACGACAGGGGTACCGACCTGAACACTGAAGCTTTCTTT. Its translation is CASSYDRGTDLNTEAFF.

This chain uses TRBV7-9 with TRBJ1-4; D is uncertain. Trimming shortened V by 5 bases and J by 7 bases, and 14 bases separated the two germline ends. Germline lookup yields CDR1 SEHNR and CDR2 FQNEAQ (reference sequence). The CDR3 spans 14 residues. The CDR3 region is CASSAQVGGEKLFF. CDR3 bases: TGTGCCAGCAGCGCGCAAGTCGGCGGTGAAAAACTGTTTTTT.

The chain has TRBV27 and TRBJ2-1; 9 positions match TRBD1. CDR3 length: 15 residues. The trim removed 7 bases at V and 1 base at J, leaving 5 bases unmatched. The germline CDR1 and CDR2 sequences are MNHEY and SMNVEV (reference sequence). This chain's CDR3 is CASTSQGASYNEQFF. The CDR3 coding sequence is TGTGCCAGCACTTCACAGGGGGCATCCTACAATGAGCAGTTCTTC.

V and J are TRBV7-9 and TRBJ2-1; TRBD1 is a possible D gene (5 bases). This CDR3 has 14 amino acids. From germline, CDR1 is SEHNR and CDR2 FQNEAQ (reference sequence). The V gene lost 1 base and the J gene lost 8 bases, with 12 bases spanning the gap. The CDR3 loop reads CASSLEGFRDEQFF. For the CDR3, the DNA is TGTGCCAGCAGCTTAGAGGGGTTTCGGGATGAGCAGTTCTTC.

The chain recombines TRBV19 with TRBJ2-7, with 9 bases aligning to TRBD2. Germline CDR1 is LNHDA and CDR2 is SQIVND (reference sequence). Trimming removed 6 bases from V and 6 bases from J; junction bases left unmatched: 6. The CDR3 has 13 residues. CDR3 DNA: TGTGCCAGTAGGTTAGCGGGAGCCGCCGAGCAGTACTTC. Its translation is CASRLAGAAEQYF.

The rearrangement uses TRBV2 and TRBJ2-7; 9 nucleotides line up with TRBD2. Trimming took 6 bases from V and 4 from J; bases not matched to a gene: 10. In germline, CDR1 is SNHLY, CDR2 FYNNEI. The CDR3 extends over 15 amino acids. The CDR3 sequence: CASRPGGAGGYEQYF. CDR3 in DNA: TGTGCCAGCAGACCCGGGGGAGCGGGGGGATACGAGCAGTACTTC.

The rearrangement uses TRBV30 and TRBJ1-6; 7 bases map to TRBD1. The V segment lost 6 bases and the J segment 7 bases; nucleotides outside the gene matches: 18. The CDR3 extends over 17 amino acids. Germline CDR1 is GTSNPN and CDR2 is SVGIG (reference sequence). CDR3: CACTSPQGGIENSPLHF. The CDR3 DNA follows: TGTGCCTGTACCAGCCCCCAGGGGGGTATAGAAAATTCACCCCTCCACTTT.

The chain combines TRBV6-5 with TRBJ2-3, with a weak D call TRBD2 (5 bases). V was trimmed by 11 bases and J by 1 base, leaving 10 bases between them. Germline V CDR1 and CDR2: MNHEY, SVGAGI. The CDR3 contains 12 residues. The CDR3 DNA follows: TGTGCCTCCTGGGGAGGCACAGATACGCAGTATTTT. Translating gives CASWGGTDTQYF.

The chain couples TRBV9 to TRBJ1-3, with D possibly matching TRBD1 (6 bases). V lost 3 bases, J lost 2 bases, and 6 bases lay in between. The CDR3 is 13 residues long. Germline assignment: CDR1 SGDLS and CDR2 YYNGEE. For the CDR3, the DNA is TGTGCCAGCAGCGAGGGGGCTGGAAACACCATATATTTT. It encodes CASSEGAGNTIYF.

The chain couples TRBV4-2 to TRBJ2-5, with D perhaps TRBD2 (6 bases). CDR3 length: 15 amino acids. CDR1 LGHNA and CDR2 YNFKEQ come from the germline V gene. V lost 3 bases and J 2 bases, leaving 13 bases between the germline ends. The CDR3 sequence: CASSQGRLGQETQYF. CDR3 DNA sequence: TGTGCCAGCAGCCAGGGAAGACTAGGGCAAGAGACCCAGTACTTC.

V is TRBV3-1 (or the pseudogene TRBV3-2) and J is TRBJ2-7; D is undetermined. There are 13 residues in the CDR3. V was shortened by 0 bases and J by 3 bases, with 6 bases between the two germline ends. Germline assignment: CDR1 LGHDT and CDR2 YNNKEL (reference sequence). Here the CDR3 reads CASSQDSIYEQYF. The CDR3 DNA follows: TGTGCCAGCAGCCAAGATAGCATCTACGAGCAGTACTTC.

This chain joins TRBV29-1 and TRBJ2-7, with 8 bases fitting TRBD2. The CDR3 is 12 amino acids. V was clipped by 5 bases and J by 2 bases; unmatched bases: 2. Germline assignment: CDR1 SQVTM and CDR2 ANQGSEA. As DNA, the CDR3 is TGCAGCGTTAGCGGGGGAACCTACGAGCAGTACTTC. Its protein product is CSVSGGTYEQYF.